Following are 9 T cell receptor beta chains from one sample sequenced in a study of identical twins. TCRdb independently ran MiXCR on the 5' RACE reads; one entry per CDR3 protein. The sample lists approximately 500,000 distinct CDR3 sequences; approximately 14% were seen once. These records were also assigned to another study, of yellow fever vaccine responses in identical twins.

Sequencing was carried out using CD4+ T cells sorted from blood. The source is a young woman in good health.

This clonotype was observed a few times. The chain carries TRBV12-3 or TRBV12-4 and TRBJ2-2; 7 bases agree with TRBD2. V gave up 5 bases and J gave up 7 bases; unmatched junction bases: 13. This CDR3 region has 16 residues. The CDR3 spells CASSRPWRGEGGELFF. The CDR3 DNA reads TGTGCCAGCAGTCGACCCTGGAGAGGGGAGGGCGGGGAGCTGTTTTTT.

This sequence joins TRBV20-1 and TRBJ1-1; tentatively, D is TRBD1 (5 bases). The CDR3 is made up of 14 amino acids. V lost 5 bases to trimming and J lost 1 base, with 14 bases between them. Germline CDR1 and CDR2: DFQATT and SNEGSKA (reference sequence). This CDR3 is CSARWGRQNTEAFF. As DNA, the CDR3 is TGCAGTGCTCGGTGGGGACGGCAGAACACTGAAGCTTTCTTT.

This clonotype was seen only a few times. The chain has TRBV11-2 and TRBJ2-5, with TRBD1 as a possible D gene (6 bases). CDR3 length: 17 amino acids. CDR1 and CDR2 from the germline V gene are SGHAT and FQNNGV. V was shortened by 2 bases and J by 0 bases, with 16 bases between the two germline ends. CDR3 nucleotide sequence: TGTGCCAGCAGCTTATTGTTGGCAGGGGATTACCAAGAGACCCAGTACTTC. Amino acid sequence: CASSLLLAGDYQETQYF. The full variable domain, completed using reference TRBV11-2 and TRBJ2-5, is EAGVAQSPRYKIIEKRQSVAFWCNPISGHATLYWYQQILGQGPKLLIQFQNNGVVDDSQLPKDRFSAERLKGVDSTLKIQPAKLEDSAVYLCASSLLLAGDYQETQYFGPGTRLLVL.

The chain recombines TRBV20-1 with TRBJ2-1, with 10 bases aligning to TRBD2. The CDR3 has 17 residues. V dropped 5 bases and J dropped 7; count of bases not matched to a gene: 17. Germline-derived CDR1 and CDR2 are DFQATT and SNEGSKA (reference sequence). This CDR3 reads CSAPGGVAGGHANEQFF. The DNA of the CDR3 is TGCAGTGCTCCCGGGGGAGTAGCGGGAGGCCACGCAAATGAGCAGTTCTTC.

This clonotype was counted a few times. The DNA of the CDR3 is TGCGCCAGCAGCTCATCAGGGAATTCACCCCTCCACTTT. The encoded protein is CASSSSGNSPLHF. This chain connects TRBV5-1 to TRBJ1-6, with D perhaps TRBD1 (5 bases). There are 13 residues in the CDR3. In germline, CDR1 is SGHRS, CDR2 YFSETQ. Trimming took 3 bases from V and 7 from J, leaving 8 bases between them.

The chain is built from TRBV12-3 or TRBV12-4 and TRBJ1-3; D perhaps matches TRBD1 (6 bases). This CDR3 spans 15 amino acids. Trimming took off 5 bases at V and 4 bases at J, with 15 bases between the two ends. CDR3 in DNA: TGTGCCAGCAGTCCATGGACAGACGGGGGAAACACCATATATTTT. Translating gives CASSPWTDGGNTIYF.

This clonotype has a count of ten or more. The rearrangement uses TRBV12-3 or TRBV12-4 and TRBJ1-1; D gene ambiguous. The CDR3 runs 13 residues. V lost 4 bases to trimming and J lost 4 bases, with 10 bases between them. This chain's CDR3 is CASSWGLGTEAFF. CDR3 nucleotides: TGTGCCAGCAGTTGGGGTCTGGGCACTGAAGCTTTCTTT.

This clonotype was detected only a few times. This chain uses TRBV28 with TRBJ2-7; D may be TRBD1 (5 bases). CDR1 and CDR2 (germline): MDHEN, SYDVKM. V lost 5 bases, J lost 1 base, and 18 bases lay in between. This CDR3 comprises 16 residues. The CDR3 reads CASSSTGSPRSYEQYV. CDR3 DNA: TGTGCCAGCAGTAGTACAGGTTCCCCCCGTTCCTACGAGCAGTACGTC.

V gene TRBV6-5 combines with J gene TRBJ2-7, with 7 bases that match TRBD2. Germline values: CDR1 MNHEY, CDR2 SVGAGI. Trimming cost V 4 bases and J 0 bases; bases outside gene matches: 6. The CDR3 contains 15 residues. The CDR3 reads CASSSLSGASYEQYF. The CDR3 bases are TGTGCCAGCAGTTCCCTGAGCGGGGCCTCCTACGAGCAGTACTTC.